What follows are 21 T cell receptor beta chains derived from one specimen sequenced in a study of T cell responses to AZD1222 COVID-19 vaccine. Repertoires were generated with immunoSEQ multiplex PCR, while TCRdb's copy carries only in-frame clones and drops some. The data show roughly 51,000 clones, more than 80% seen once. Source: peripheral blood, taken 28 days after the second AZD1222 dose. The receptors were sampled from an adult who received the AZD1222 COVID-19 vaccine.

The V and J genes are TRBV19 and TRBJ2-7; 11 bases fit TRBD1. Germline values: CDR1 LNHDA, CDR2 SQIVND (reference sequence). The CDR3 has 14 amino acids. With V trimmed by 4 bases and J by 5 bases, 4 bases remained unmatched. The DNA of the CDR3 is TGTGCCAGTAGTACCGGACAGGGGGCCCACGAGCAGTACTTC. This encodes CASSTGQGAHEQYF.

The chain carries TRBV6-5 and TRBJ2-2; D gene unclear. CDR1 is MNHEY, CDR2 SVGAGI, per germline. The V end was cut by 6 bases, the J end by 5 bases, with 13 bases between. This CDR3 contains 14 residues. For the CDR3, the DNA is TGTGCCAGCAGGAGCGCTAAAGGGACCGGGGAGCTGTTTTTT. Protein product: CASRSAKGTGELFF.

The chain combines TRBV21-1 with TRBJ1-5. TRBV21-1 is described as a pseudogene. CDR3 length: 17 amino acids. CDR3 loop: CASSNLIAGVVCQPQHF. The DNA for the CDR3 is TGTGCCAGCAGCAATTTAATAGCGGGGGTTGTCTGCCAGCCCCAGCATTTT.

This chain links TRBV5-4 with TRBJ2-7; D unclear. There are 11 residues in the CDR3. V was pared by 3 bases and J by 3 bases, with 4 bases between. CDR1 and CDR2 from the germline V gene are SGHNT and YYREEE (reference sequence). CDR3 in DNA: TGTGCCAGCAGCTCCAGCTACGAGCAGTACTTC. Protein product: CASSSSYEQYF.

The chain is built from TRBV6-6 and TRBJ2-5; D is perhaps TRBD1 or TRBD2 (6 bases each). Germline assignment: CDR1 MNHNY and CDR2 SVGAGI (reference sequence). Trimming pared 3 bases from V and 5 bases from J, leaving 13 bases between. This CDR3 spans 14 amino acids. CDR3 sequence (DNA): TGTGCCAGCAGTTATGGAGGGGGGACGGAGACCCAGTACTTC. Protein product: CASSYGGGTETQYF.

The V and J genes are TRBV2 and TRBJ1-6; D may be TRBD1 (6 bases). This CDR3 contains 14 residues. Germline CDR1 reads SNHLY; CDR2 reads FYNNEI. Deletions cut 5 bases from V and 10 bases from J, with 15 bases between. The CDR3, as DNA: TGTGCCAGCAGTTGGGAACAGGGCAACTCACCCCTCCACTTT. Amino acids: CASSWEQGNSPLHF.

The V call is TRBV18, the J call TRBJ2-1; D is perhaps TRBD1 (6 bases). Trimming shortened V by 2 bases and J by 5 bases, and 16 bases separated the two germline ends. The CDR3 extends over 16 amino acids. CDR1 and CDR2 (germline): KGHSH, LQKENI. DNA for the CDR3: TGTGCCAGCTCACCAAGGCAGGGGAATTCGGACAATGAGCAGTTCTTC. Protein sequence: CASSPRQGNSDNEQFF.

DNA of the CDR3: TGTGCCAGCAGCCAAGATGCCCCAGGGGGCGGAGGGTCGGGCTACACCTTC. Protein product: CASSQDAPGGGGSGYTF. The V gene is TRBV14, the J gene TRBJ1-2; 8 bases match TRBD1. The CDR3 is 17 residues long. V trimming: 0 bases; J trimming: 8 bases; junction bases outside the gene matches: 14. Looked up from germline, CDR1 is SGHDN and CDR2 is FVKESK.

The V call is TRBV6-1, the J call TRBJ2-2; 10 nucleotides match TRBD1. CDR1 is MNHNS, CDR2 SASEGT, per germline. The J segment lost 6 bases and the V segment lost 4 bases, leaving 8 bases of the junction unmatched. The CDR3 has 16 amino acids. CDR3 in amino acids: CASSGTGGLISGELFF. The DNA of the CDR3 is TGTGCCAGCAGTGGGACAGGGGGTCTAATTTCCGGGGAGCTGTTTTTT.

The V and J genes are TRBV6-5 and TRBJ2-7; the D is unclear. The CDR3 length is 14 residues. Germline assignment: CDR1 MNHEY and CDR2 SVGAGI. V lost 4 bases to trimming and J lost 5 bases, with 15 bases between them. This CDR3 reads CASSSSHRAHEQYF. The CDR3 coding sequence is TGTGCCAGCAGTTCCTCACACCGAGCCCACGAGCAGTACTTC.

The chain links TRBV11-3 to TRBJ2-1; 7 bases line up with TRBD2. Trimming cost V 10 bases and J 7 bases; bases outside gene matches: 19. Looked up from germline, CDR1 is SGHNT and CDR2 is YENEEA. This CDR3 has 16 amino acids. CDR3 region: CATSEREGGPPNEQFF. The CDR3, as DNA: TGTGCCACCTCCGAACGTGAGGGAGGGCCTCCGAATGAGCAGTTCTTC.

This clone was counted a few times. The chain uses TRBV11-3 and TRBJ2-5; 10 bases are a match to TRBD1. The ends lost 5 bases at V and 2 bases at J; junction bases unmatched: 5. Per germline, CDR1 SGHNT and CDR2 YENEEA. This CDR3 spans 15 amino acids. The CDR3: CASSPGTGVQETQYF. For the CDR3, the DNA is TGTGCCAGCAGCCCCGGGACAGGGGTACAAGAGACCCAGTACTTC.

The chain combines TRBV2 with TRBJ1-1; D may be TRBD1 (5 bases). The CDR3 is 13 amino acids. Trimming took off 2 bases at V and 10 bases at J, with 14 bases between the two ends. Germline CDR1 and CDR2: SNHLY and FYNNEI. The CDR3 region is CASSEIEGRRAFF. The CDR3 bases are TGTGCCAGCAGTGAAATTGAGGGGAGGAGAGCTTTCTTT.

In its sample, this clone was seen a few times. The chain combines TRBV7-9 with TRBJ1-1; no definite D call. V was shortened by 6 bases and J by 8 bases, with 10 bases between the two germline ends. Germline CDR1 is SEHNR and CDR2 is FQNEAQ (reference sequence). The CDR3 is made up of 11 amino acids. DNA of the CDR3: TGTGCCAGCAGGCCGAACGAGGAAGCTTTCTTT. Its translation is CASRPNEEAFF.

This chain connects TRBV4-1 to TRBJ2-3; the match to TRBD2 covers 9 bases. Germline CDR1 reads MGHRA; CDR2 reads YSYEKL. Trimming removed 2 bases from V and 5 bases from J; junction bases left unmatched: 5. The CDR3 runs to 15 residues. Written as DNA, the CDR3 is TGCGCCAGCAGCCAATCTAGCGGGAACGGAGATACGCAGTATTTT. Translation: CASSQSSGNGDTQYF.

The chain joins TRBV24-1 to TRBJ2-3, with 13 bases identical to TRBD2. Germline-derived CDR1 and CDR2 are KGHDR and SFDVKD. J lost 5 bases, V lost 1 base, and 11 bases had no gene match. CDR3 length: 19 amino acids. In nucleotides, the CDR3 is TGTGCCACCAGTGATTTTACTAGGACTAGCGGGAGAGGGGGAGATACGCAGTATTTT. The encoded protein is CATSDFTRTSGRGGDTQYF.

V is TRBV3-1 (or the pseudogene TRBV3-2) and J is TRBJ2-1; D may be TRBD1 (6 bases). V was shortened by 0 bases and J by 10 bases, with 10 bases between the two germline ends. Germline V lookup: CDR1 LGHDT, CDR2 YNNKEL (reference sequence). This CDR3 contains 13 residues. CDR3 sequence reads: CASSQDPDREQFF. The CDR3 DNA sequence: TGTGCCAGCAGCCAAGATCCAGACAGGGAGCAGTTCTTC.

The V call is TRBV18, the J call TRBJ2-7; D possibly corresponds to TRBD2 (5 bases). V was clipped by 2 bases and J by 5 bases, with 7 bases between them. The CDR3 length is 12 residues. The germline gives CDR1 KGHSH, CDR2 LQKENI. CDR3 region: CASSPGRHEQYF. Written as DNA, the CDR3 is TGTGCCAGCTCACCAGGGAGACACGAGCAGTACTTC.

The chain recombines TRBV6-6 with TRBJ1-5; weak D call: TRBD1 (6 bases). Trimming removed 6 bases at V and 0 bases at J, with 15 bases between. The CDR3 runs 16 residues. The V gene's germline CDR1 is MNHNY and CDR2 SVGAGI (reference sequence). Here the CDR3 DNA reads TGTGCCAGCAGCCACAACAGGGATTATAGCAATCAGCCCCAGCATTTT. Translating it yields CASSHNRDYSNQPQHF.

V gene TRBV7-8 combines with J gene TRBJ1-4; 9 nucleotides align to TRBD1. The CDR3 loop spans 15 amino acids. Germline V gives CDR1 SGHVS, CDR2 FQNEAQ. V lost 7 bases and J lost 7; bases outside the gene matches: 10. Written as DNA, the CDR3 is TGTGCCAGCACCTTCGTTAGACAGGGGGGTGAAAAACTGTTTTTT. This encodes CASTFVRQGGEKLFF.

This clone showed up just once. This chain connects TRBV5-6 to TRBJ1-4; D remains unclear. The CDR3 is made up of 15 amino acids. Germline V CDR1 and CDR2: SGHDT, YYEEEE. V dropped 0 bases and J dropped 0 bases, with 6 bases sitting between them. DNA of the CDR3: TGTGCCAGCAGCTTGGGCGGGGCAACTAATGAAAAACTGTTTTTT. Translated: CASSLGGATNEKLFF.